A single sample gave rise to the 10 T cell receptor beta chains below, sequenced in a study of T cell responses to AZD1222 COVID-19 vaccine. TCRdb's copy holds only in-frame clones and misses some; the assay was immunoSEQ multiplex PCR. The profile shows under 200,000 clones, about 94% of them singletons. Sequencing was performed on peripheral blood, taken on day 0 of AZD1222 vaccination. These TCRs come from an adult in good health.

Details on this clone: Other DNA sequences in this specimen translate into the identical CDR3. The chain joins TRBV28 to TRBJ1-5; 7 nucleotides align to TRBD1. The germline gives CDR1 MDHEN, CDR2 SYDVKM. Trimming cost V 4 bases and J 4 bases; bases outside gene matches: 1. The CDR3 contains 13 residues. In DNA, the CDR3 is TGTGCCAGCAGTTACAGGGGAAATCAGCCCCAGCATTTT. As protein: CASSYRGNQPQHF. Drawing the rest from reference TRBV28 and TRBJ1-5, the complete variable domain is DVKVTQSSRYLVKRTGEKVFLECVQDMDHENMFWYRQDPGLGLRLIYFSYDVKMKEKGDIPEGYSVSREKKERFSLILESASTNQTSMYLCASSYRGNQPQHFGDGTRLSIL.

V usage is TRBV19 and J usage is TRBJ2-2; TRBD1 aligns across 9 bases. V shed 6 bases and J 4 bases; nucleotides not matched to a gene: 0. In germline, CDR1 is LNHDA, CDR2 SQIVND (reference sequence). This CDR3 is built from 13 residues. The CDR3 region is CASRDRGTGELFF. As DNA, the CDR3 is TGTGCCAGTAGGGACAGGGGCACCGGGGAGCTGTTTTTT.

The chain links TRBV5-1 to TRBJ2-5; D is perhaps TRBD1 (5 bases). With 5 bases removed from V and 2 bases from J, the gap between germline ends came to 10 bases. The CDR3 length is 13 residues. CDR1 and CDR2 (germline): SGHRS, YFSETQ. Written as DNA, the CDR3 is TGCGCCAGCAGATATCAGGGACAAGAGACCCAGTACTTC. Residues: CASRYQGQETQYF.

The chain recombines TRBV6-5 with TRBJ2-7, with 7 bases aligning to TRBD1. The CDR3 runs to 15 residues. With V trimmed by 0 bases and J by 3 bases, 5 bases remained unmatched. Germline CDR1 reads MNHEY; CDR2 reads SVGAGI. CDR3 sequence reads: CASSYSPTGVYEQYF. The CDR3 DNA is TGTGCCAGCAGTTACTCCCCAACAGGGGTCTACGAGCAGTACTTC.

V is TRBV6-5 and J is TRBJ1-1; D unresolved. Deletions cut 4 bases from V and 10 bases from J, with 13 bases between. This CDR3 has 12 residues. Germline V gives CDR1 MNHEY, CDR2 SVGAGI. The CDR3 region is CASSSGSLIAFF. The CDR3 coding sequence is TGTGCCAGCAGTTCCGGGTCTCTAATAGCTTTCTTT.

This rearrangement joins TRBV6-5 to TRBJ2-3; 9 bases match TRBD2. The V and J ends lost 6 bases and 4 bases, in that order; junction bases with no gene match: 8. Germline V gene data show CDR1 as MNHEY and CDR2 as SVGAGI. The CDR3 spans 15 residues. Written as DNA, the CDR3 is TGTGCCAGCAGGGGTAGCGGGAGCTTTTCAGATACGCAGTATTTT. Translating gives CASRGSGSFSDTQYF.

The V gene is TRBV28, the J gene TRBJ1-5, with TRBD1 as a possible D gene (5 bases). Trimming pared 2 bases from V and 7 bases from J, leaving 9 bases between. Germline V gene lookup returns CDR1 MDHEN and CDR2 SYDVKM. This CDR3 has 13 amino acids. This CDR3 reads CASSLGGSQPQHF. As DNA, the CDR3 is TGTGCCAGCAGTTTAGGGGGGTCGCAGCCCCAGCATTTT.

The rearrangement uses TRBV18 and TRBJ1-6; D not certain. V lost 1 base and J lost 5, with 9 bases in between. The CDR3 length is 15 residues. Germline CDR1 reads KGHSH; CDR2 reads LQKENI. The CDR3 bases are TGTGCCAGCTCACCACGCTCCGGCCATAATTCACCCCTCCACTTT. Amino acids: CASSPRSGHNSPLHF.

The J gene is TRBJ1-1, the V gene TRBV5-4; 8 bases fit TRBD1. With V trimmed by 4 bases and J by 5 bases, 7 bases remained unmatched. Germline V gene sequence: CDR1 SGHNT, CDR2 YYREEE (reference sequence). This CDR3 has 14 residues. The CDR3 region has the DNA TGTGCCAGCAGCACCGGACAGGGAAGTACTGAAGCTTTCTTT. Translating gives CASSTGQGSTEAFF.

This sequence joins TRBV27 and TRBJ2-1, with TRBD1 matching over 10 bases. Germline-derived CDR1 and CDR2 are MNHEY and SMNVEV (reference sequence). Trimming at V came to 4 bases and at J to 8 bases, leaving 8 bases not matched to a gene. This CDR3 region has 15 residues. The chain's CDR3 is CASSSPGTGVHEQFF. In nucleotides, the CDR3 is TGTGCCAGCAGTTCTCCCGGGACAGGGGTCCATGAGCAGTTCTTC.